The T cell receptor (beta chain) described here comes from a study of blood T cell repertoires in COVID-19. Background on the study: Researchers got acute and convalescent COVID-19 samples from the United States, Italy and Spain.

The V gene end was trimmed by 4 bases and the J gene end by 6 bases; junction bases not matched to a gene: 10. This CDR3 contains 16 residues. The germline V gene has CDR1 MNHNY and CDR2 SVGAGI (reference sequence). Methods used by the authors: Reference gene primers were amplified, and this amplification served to estimate nucleated cell counts. Clones were read by immunoSEQ multiplex PCR, and TCRdb kept only the in-frame ones, dropping some. Clonal size and the V and J genes are those of that table, whereas D and trimming came from the DNA. Among 250,000 to 350,000 clones listed, roughly nine tenths were seen once.

The source is a man younger than 35 who had recovered from COVID-19. Sequencing was done on a sample of peripheral blood. This chain links TRBV6-6 with TRBJ2-1; TRBD2 aligns across 9 bases. For the CDR3, the DNA is TGTGCCAGCAGTTCAGCTCGACTAGCGGTTGGCAATGAGCAGTTCTTC. It is translated as CASSSARLAVGNEQFF.